A single sample gave rise to the 5 T cell receptor beta chains below, sequenced in a study of blood T cell repertoires in COVID-19. Generated by immunoSEQ multiplex PCR, the TCRdb table keeps only in-frame clones and is missing some. Of under 200,000 clones in the sample, about four fifths are singletons; the top ten hold approximately 11%. The sequenced sample was peripheral blood. The origin of the receptors is a man in his sixties or seventies with active or convalescent COVID-19.

V gene TRBV6-5 combines with J gene TRBJ1-1; tentative D call: TRBD1 (5 bases). The CDR3 spans 15 residues. V was pared by 3 bases and J by 1 base, with 12 bases between. Germline CDR1 and CDR2: MNHEY and SVGAGI. In DNA, the CDR3 is TGTGCCAGCAGTTATCGTTGGACACGGAACACTGAAGCTTTCTTT. Its protein is CASSYRWTRNTEAFF.

CDR3 region: CSARQGSYEQYF. The CDR3 DNA reads TGCAGCGCCCGACAGGGCTCCTACGAGCAGTACTTC. The rearrangement uses TRBV29-1 and TRBJ2-7; TRBD1 aligns across 7 bases. This CDR3 contains 12 residues. V shed 7 bases and J 0 bases; nucleotides not matched to a gene: 3. Per germline, CDR1 SQVTM and CDR2 ANQGSEA.

V usage is TRBV7-8 and J usage is TRBJ2-1; possibly TRBD2 for D (7 bases). CDR3 size: 16 residues. Trimming removed 5 bases at V and 9 bases at J, with 23 bases between. Per germline, CDR1 SGHVS and CDR2 FQNEAQ. The CDR3 nucleotides read TGTGCCAGCAGCCCGGCTTTGGCGGGGGCCTCGGGTGAGCAGTTCTTC. Translation: CASSPALAGASGEQFF.

V usage is TRBV7-3 and J usage is TRBJ1-1; D is perhaps TRBD1 (6 bases). Trimming cost V 0 bases and J 11 bases, with 13 bases left between them. This CDR3 is built from 13 residues. CDR1 is SGHTA and CDR2 is FQGTGA in the germline V gene. The CDR3 is CASSLTRDMIAFF. CDR3 coding DNA: TGTGCCAGCAGCTTAACCAGGGACATGATCGCTTTCTTT.

This clone showed up just once. This chain connects TRBV3-1 (or the pseudogene TRBV3-2) to TRBJ2-3; D may be TRBD2 (6 bases). The CDR3 sequence is 14 residues long. Trimming took off 0 bases at V and 5 bases at J, with 9 bases between the two ends. Per germline, CDR1 LGHDT and CDR2 YNNKEL (reference sequence). CDR3 nucleotide sequence: TGTGCCAGCAGCCAAGAGCAGGGAGGAGATACGCAGTATTTT. It specifies CASSQEQGGDTQYF.